This is a list of T cell receptor beta chains from one sample in a study of blood T cell repertoires in COVID-19. Sequencing was performed with immunoSEQ multiplex PCR; in TCRdb, only in-frame clones are kept and a portion is missing. The table has about 30,000 clones, 70% to 90% seen once. Sequenced input: peripheral blood. The receptors stem from a human donor in a cohort sampled during active COVID-19. Both conserved end residues are part of each CDR3. A D gene is named only where the DNA matches it firmly. Clone size is given for some rows only: seen once, a few or many times, or a class if the clone is expanded.

J	V	size	D	DNA	CDR3
TRBJ2-7	TRBV7-9	-	TRBD1	TGTGCCAGCAGCTTGTCCACAGGGGCGAACTCCTACGAGCAGTACTTC	CASSLSTGANSYEQYF
TRBJ2-3	TRBV18	-	TRBD2	TGTGCCAGCTCACCCCCCGGAACTAGCGGGGGGGAAAGCACAGATACGCAGTATTTT	CASSPPGTSGGESTDTQYF
TRBJ2-3	TRBV4-3	-	-	TGCGCCAGCAGCCAAGACTTCGGGTTACCCAGAGGTTTT	CASSQDFGLPRGF
TRBJ2-1	TRBV7-9	-	-	TGTGCCAGCAGCGCCGACTGGGGGGGCGATGAGCAGTTCTTC	CASSADWGGDEQFF
TRBJ1-2	TRBV27	-	-	TGTGCCAGCAGTTTAGGTAGGGGGTACGGCTACACCTTC	CASSLGRGYGYTF
TRBJ2-1	TRBV7-8	-	TRBD1	TGTGCCAGCAGCTTAGACAGGGGCTCCTACAATGAGCAGTTCTTC	CASSLDRGSYNEQFF
TRBJ1-2	TRBV6-2/TRBV6-3	-	-	TGTGCCAGCAGCTCCAGGATCCTAAACTATGGCTACACCTTC	CASSSRILNYGYTF
TRBJ1-5	TRBV7-9	-	-	TGTGCCAGCAGCCGGCTAGAAAGCAATCAGCCCCAGCATTTT	CASSRLESNQPQHF
TRBJ2-5	TRBV28	-	-	TGTGCCAGCAGTTCCGCGGTGGGGGCGAGGGAGACCCAGTACTTC	CASSSAVGARETQYF
TRBJ1-1	TRBV28	-	-	TGTGCCAGCCGGAGCGGATGGACTGAAGCTTTCTTT	CASRSGWTEAFF
TRBJ1-6	TRBV27	-	TRBD1	TGTGCCAGCAGTTCCTTTTACAGGGGTAATTCACCCCTCCACTTT	CASSSFYRGNSPLHF
TRBJ2-3	TRBV7-9	once	TRBD2	TGTGCCAGCAGCTTAGCTAGCGGGCGGTCAGATACGCAGTATTTT	CASSLASGRSDTQYF
TRBJ1-1	TRBV11-2	-	-	TGTGCCAGCAGCTCCCCATTGAACACTGAAGCTTTCTTT	CASSSPLNTEAFF
TRBJ1-1	TRBV7-9	-	-	TGTGCCAGCAGCTTTAGTTGGGGGGAAGTTGAAGCTTTCTTT	CASSFSWGEVEAFF
TRBJ2-1	TRBV5-6	-	TRBD2	TGTGCCAGCAGTTACCGACTAGCGGGGAAGTCCTACAATGAGCAGTTCTTC	CASSYRLAGKSYNEQFF
TRBJ1-2	TRBV6-2/TRBV6-3	-	TRBD1	TGTGCCAGCAGTACCCCCGGGACAGTCAATGGCTACACCTTC	CASSTPGTVNGYTF
TRBJ1-6	TRBV30	-	-	TGTGCCTGGAGGTTGGGAGGGGCCGCCTATAATTCACCCCTCCACTTT	CAWRLGGAAYNSPLHF
TRBJ2-7	TRBV9	few	TRBD2	TGTGCCAGCAGCGTAGGTCTAGCGGGGGCCTACGAGCAGTACTTC	CASSVGLAGAYEQYF
TRBJ1-4	TRBV2	-	-	TGTGCCAGCAACACCGCCGGGACACAGTATGAAAAACTGTTTTTT	CASNTAGTQYEKLFF
TRBJ2-7	TRBV5-8	-	TRBD2	TGTGCCAGCAGCGCCATTCCGAGCGGGGGCCGGTACTTC	CASSAIPSGGRYF